The 25 T cell receptor beta chains presented below share a single source sample, sequenced in a study of shared clonotypes between healthy human individuals. The repertoire was sequenced with immunoSEQ multiplex PCR; TCRdb's copy has only in-frame clones and lacks some. The profile shows roughly 500,000 clones, around 75% of them singletons. What was sequenced was PBMCs. The receptor source for this set is a woman aged 40 to 50 in good health. Some clones in this sample may be carry-over from other donors' samples.

This chain joins TRBV30 and TRBJ1-3; D gene uncertain. The J call may be mistaken, given a closer DNA end match to TRBJ2-2. This CDR3 region has 14 residues. Germline-derived CDR1 and CDR2 are GTSNPN and SVGIG (reference sequence). The CDR3 loop is CAWSALSNTGELFF. For the CDR3, the DNA is TGTGCCTGGAGTGCACTTAGTAACACCGGGGAGCTGTTTTTT.

The chain couples TRBV4-1 to TRBJ2-3, with 13 bases that match TRBD2. J lost 5 bases, V lost 4 bases, and 15 bases had no gene match. CDR3 length: 19 amino acids. Germline V gives CDR1 MGHRA, CDR2 YSYEKL. CDR3 region: CASSRDRAPGLAGVDTQYF. In DNA, the CDR3 is TGCGCCAGCAGCCGAGACAGGGCGCCTGGACTAGCGGGAGTAGATACGCAGTATTTT.

The rearrangement links TRBV7-2 to TRBJ2-2, with D uncertain. CDR3 size: 15 residues. CDR1 and CDR2 (germline): SGHTA, FQGNSA. V was clipped by 1 base and J by 2 bases, with 8 bases between them. This chain's CDR3 is CASSLVYSNTGELFF. The CDR3 DNA is TGTGCCAGCAGCTTAGTCTACAGCAACACCGGGGAGCTGTTTTTT.

The rearrangement uses TRBV18 and TRBJ1-2; 7 bases map to TRBD1. Germline V gene data show CDR1 as KGHSH and CDR2 as LQKENI. This CDR3 contains 14 residues. With V trimmed by 4 bases and J by 2 bases, 4 bases remained unmatched. The DNA for the CDR3 is TGTGCCAGCTCACGTACAGGGGTGAACTATGGCTACACCTTC. Its translation is CASSRTGVNYGYTF.

The CDR3 nucleotides read TGTGCCAGCAGACGCGGTGGAGGGGCTGAGCAGTTCTTC. Amino acids: CASRRGGGAEQFF. The gene calls are TRBV5-6 and TRBJ2-1; possible D gene TRBD2, 6 bases. The V end lost 5 bases, the J end lost 9 bases, and 15 bases lay between the germline ends. The CDR3 consists of 13 residues. Germline V gives CDR1 SGHDT, CDR2 YYEEEE.

Of note for this clone: Only one base separates this from a far larger clonotype, so it likely reflects a read error. This sequence joins TRBV6-1 and TRBJ1-1, with D possibly TRBD1 on 5 matching bases. Per germline, CDR1 MNHNS and CDR2 SASEGT. With 6 bases removed from V and 3 bases from J, the gap between germline ends came to 17 bases. There are 15 residues in the CDR3. In nucleotides, the CDR3 is TGTGCCAGCAGGGGCCCCGGGGCAATGGACACTGAAGCTTTCTTT. This gives the protein CASRGPGAMDTEAFF.

The genes are TRBV27 and TRBJ2-5, with TRBD1 identical over 8 bases. This CDR3 is 14 amino acids long. The junction had 7 bases not matched to a gene; V was cut back by 8 bases and J by 2 bases. Germline V lookup: CDR1 MNHEY, CDR2 SMNVEV (reference sequence). The CDR3 DNA sequence: TGTGCCAGCTCGACAGGGGCCGAACAAGAGACCCAGTACTTC. Translation gives CASSTGAEQETQYF.

The chain has TRBV29-1 and TRBJ2-3, with D maybe TRBD2 (6 bases). The CDR3 length is 12 residues. The germline V gene encodes CDR1 SQVTM and CDR2 ANQGSEA. Trimming took off 7 bases at V and 6 bases at J, with 14 bases between the two ends. This CDR3 reads CSGVTGGDTQYF. Written as DNA, the CDR3 is TGCAGCGGGGTTACAGGAGGGGATACGCAGTATTTT.

J is TRBJ1-4 and V is TRBV9; maybe TRBD1 (5 bases). The germline V and J ends were trimmed by 6 bases and 0 bases, with 9 bases remaining between them. The germline V gene encodes CDR1 SGDLS and CDR2 YYNGEE. The CDR3 spans 14 residues. CDR3 sequence reads: CASTPGTTNEKLFF. For the CDR3, the DNA is TGTGCCAGCACCCCAGGGACAACTAATGAAAAACTGTTTTTT.

This rearrangement joins TRBV5-1 to TRBJ2-1; TRBD1 aligns across 7 bases. The CDR3 consists of 12 residues. Germline-derived CDR1 and CDR2 are SGHRS and YFSETQ. The ends lost 6 bases at V and 7 bases at J; junction bases unmatched: 4. The CDR3 sequence: CASTDRVNEQFF. The CDR3 coding sequence is TGCGCCAGCACCGACAGGGTTAATGAGCAGTTCTTC.

The CDR3 region is CASSLSAGHGQPQHF. CDR3 nucleotide sequence: TGTGCCAGCAGTTTATCGGCGGGTCACGGTCAGCCCCAGCATTTT. The J gene is TRBJ1-5, the V gene TRBV28; D unclear. The CDR3 is made up of 15 amino acids. Germline lookup yields CDR1 MDHEN and CDR2 SYDVKM. The germline V and J ends were trimmed by 1 base and 6 bases, with 13 bases remaining between them. Full variable domain (remainder filled in from reference TRBV28 and TRBJ1-5): DVKVTQSSRYLVKRTGEKVFLECVQDMDHENMFWYRQDPGLGLRLIYFSYDVKMKEKGDIPEGYSVSREKKERFSLILESASTNQTSMYLCASSLSAGHGQPQHFGDGTRLSIL.

This chain links TRBV6-5 with TRBJ2-7, with unresolved D. There are 14 residues in the CDR3. V gave up 6 bases and J gave up 0 bases, with 12 bases separating them. The V gene's germline CDR1 is MNHEY and CDR2 SVGAGI. CDR3 DNA: TGTGCCAGCAGGCCACACTTAAGCTCCTACGAGCAGTACTTC. It yields the protein CASRPHLSSYEQYF.

The chain joins TRBV1 to TRBJ2-1; TRBD1, the D gene given by the table, was not confirmed from the DNA. TRBV1 is deemed a pseudogene. This CDR3 region has 15 residues. The CDR3 bases are TGCACCAGCAGCTCAATGTGGGCGAGACGCAATGAGCAGTTCTTC. Protein: CTSSSMWARRNEQFF.

On this clone itself: One junction end does not reproduce the germline sequence, and a read error may be involved. The same CDR3 is also encoded by other DNA sequences in this sample. This rearrangement joins TRBV7-9 to TRBJ1-1, with unresolved D. This CDR3 contains 14 residues. Germline assignment: CDR1 SEHNR and CDR2 FQNEAQ (reference sequence). The chain's CDR3 is CASSLVGENTEAFF. The CDR3 region has the DNA TGTGCCAGCAGCTTGGTTGGGGAAAACACTGAGGCTTTCTTT.

This CDR3 reads CASHIPDTNTEAFF. For the CDR3, the DNA is TGTGCCAGCCACATACCGGACACGAACACTGAAGCTTTCTTT. The chain employs TRBV7-9 and TRBJ1-1; tentative D call: TRBD1 (5 bases). V gave up 8 bases and J gave up 1 base, with 14 bases separating them. CDR3 length: 14 residues. From germline, CDR1 is SEHNR and CDR2 FQNEAQ (reference sequence).

The chain links TRBV27 to TRBJ1-5; 8 positions match TRBD1. The CDR3 is 18 residues long. From germline, CDR1 is MNHEY and CDR2 SMNVEV (reference sequence). The J segment lost 1 base and the V segment lost 4 bases, leaving 12 bases of the junction unmatched. DNA of the CDR3: TGTGCCAGCAGTTCCCGGACAGGGCGGGGGTTGAGCAATCAGCCCCAGCATTTT. It translates to CASSSRTGRGLSNQPQHF.

This chain joins TRBV30 and TRBJ1-5; 8 nucleotides align to TRBD1. Germline V gene lookup returns CDR1 GTSNPN and CDR2 SVGIG (reference sequence). The V segment lost 2 bases and the J segment 14 bases; nucleotides outside the gene matches: 8. The CDR3 contains 12 residues. CDR3 residues: CAWSPGTGPEHF. The CDR3 bases are TGTGCCTGGAGTCCCGGGACAGGCCCAGAGCATTTT.

This clone was seen just once. V usage is TRBV6-5 and J usage is TRBJ2-5; TRBD2 matches at 11 bases. Germline lookup yields CDR1 MNHEY and CDR2 SVGAGI. V dropped 6 bases and J dropped 5; count of bases not matched to a gene: 5. The CDR3 spans 14 residues. Written as DNA, the CDR3 is TGTGCCAGCAGACGGACTAGCGGGTGGGAGACCCAGTACTTC. It specifies CASRRTSGWETQYF.

The rearrangement uses TRBV5-4 and TRBJ1-1, with 8 bases identical to TRBD1. The CDR3 has 16 residues. The germline V gene encodes CDR1 SGHNT and CDR2 YYREEE (reference sequence). The trim removed 4 bases at V and 5 bases at J, leaving 13 bases unmatched. The CDR3, as DNA: TGTGCCAGCAGCCAGGAAAGGCTGCAGGGGGCGACTGAAGCTTTCTTT. Its protein product is CASSQERLQGATEAFF.

The chain has TRBV7-3 and TRBJ2-2; D gene uncertain. This CDR3 is built from 14 residues. Per the germline V gene, CDR1 is SGHTA and CDR2 is FQGTGA. Trimming took off 0 bases at V and 7 bases at J, with 9 bases between the two ends. DNA for the CDR3: TGTGCCAGCAGCTTAACGTTGGGGTTCGGGGAGCTGTTTTTT. Its translation: CASSLTLGFGELFF. Filled out from reference TRBV7-3 and TRBJ2-2, the complete variable domain reads GAGVSQTPSNKVTEKGKYVELRCDPISGHTALYWYRQSLGQGPEFLIYFQGTGAADDSGLPNDRFFAVRPEGSVSTLKIQRTERGDSAVYLCASSLTLGFGELFFGEGSRLTVL.

The chain couples TRBV30 to TRBJ2-5; no definite D call. V was shortened by 6 bases and J by 2 bases, with 7 bases between the two germline ends. From germline, CDR1 is GTSNPN and CDR2 SVGIG (reference sequence). The CDR3 contains 11 residues. The CDR3 reads CACRRQETQYF. The CDR3 DNA reads TGTGCCTGCCGGCGTCAAGAGACCCAGTACTTC.

This rearrangement joins TRBV5-1 to TRBJ2-2; D gene unclear. V lost 0 bases and J 3 bases, leaving 3 bases between the germline ends. CDR1 SGHRS and CDR2 YFSETQ come from the germline V gene. The CDR3 runs 13 residues. The CDR3 spells CASSLAHTGELFF. As DNA, the CDR3 is TGCGCCAGCAGCTTGGCCCACACCGGGGAGCTGTTTTTT.

A few counts support this clone. The junction shows a germline mismatch at one end, possibly a read error. V usage is TRBV28 and J usage is TRBJ2-7, with a possible D match to TRBD2 (5 bases). The CDR3 totals 13 residues. Germline V lookup: CDR1 MDHEN, CDR2 SYDVKM. The CDR3 DNA reads TGTGCCAGCAGTTTAAGAGGGTCCCGGGTCTTTAACTTC. Translating gives CASSLRGSRVFNF. Drawing the rest from reference TRBV28 and TRBJ2-7, the complete variable domain is DVKVTQSSRYLVKRTGEKVFLECVQDMDHENMFWYRQDPGLGLRLIYFSYDVKMKEKGDIPEGYSVSREKKERFSLILESASTNQTSMYLCASSLRGSRVFNFGPGTRLTVT.

The V and J genes are TRBV14 and TRBJ1-4, with TRBD1 matching 7 bases. V gave up 3 bases and J gave up 7 bases; unmatched junction bases: 8. Germline V gene data show CDR1 as SGHDN and CDR2 as FVKESK. This CDR3 is 15 amino acids long. The CDR3 nucleotides are TGTGCCAGCAGCCACGAACAGGGGTTAGGTGAAAAACTGTTTTTT. Translation gives CASSHEQGLGEKLFF. Full variable domain (outside the CDR3, taken from reference TRBV14 and TRBJ1-4): EAGVTQFPSHSVIEKGQTVTLRCDPISGHDNLYWYRRVMGKEIKFLLHFVKESKQDESGMPNNRFLAERTGGTYSTLKVQPAELEDSGVYFCASSHEQGLGEKLFFGSGTQLSVL.

The chain's CDR3 is CAWRGKREGSYNEQFF. The CDR3 DNA sequence: TGTGCCTGGAGAGGGAAGCGGGAGGGCTCCTACAATGAGCAGTTCTTC. The chain joins TRBV30 to TRBJ2-1, with 10 bases fitting TRBD2. Unmatched junction bases numbered 5, after V lost 3 bases and J lost 0 bases. Germline V gives CDR1 GTSNPN, CDR2 SVGIG (reference sequence). This CDR3 has 16 residues.